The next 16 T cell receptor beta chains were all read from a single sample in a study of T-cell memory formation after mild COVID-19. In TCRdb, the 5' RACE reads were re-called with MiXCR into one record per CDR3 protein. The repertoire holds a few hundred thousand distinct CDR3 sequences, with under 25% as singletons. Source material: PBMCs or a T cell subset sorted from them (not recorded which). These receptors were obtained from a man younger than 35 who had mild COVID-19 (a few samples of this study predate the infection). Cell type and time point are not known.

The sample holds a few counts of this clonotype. CDR3 sequence: CASSYRSSYEQYF. The CDR3, as DNA: TGTGCCAGCAGCTACAGGAGCTCCTACGAGCAGTACTTC. The V call is TRBV14, the J call TRBJ2-7; the D gene is possibly TRBD1 (5 bases). Trimming left V 5 bases short and J 0 bases short, with 8 bases between. Germline values: CDR1 SGHDN, CDR2 FVKESK. The CDR3 totals 13 residues.

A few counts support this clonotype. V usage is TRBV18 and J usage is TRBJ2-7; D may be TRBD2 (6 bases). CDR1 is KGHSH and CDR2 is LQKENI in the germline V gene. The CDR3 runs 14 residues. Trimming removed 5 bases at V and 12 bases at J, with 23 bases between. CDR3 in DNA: TGTGCCAGCTCATCGAGCGGAGGGGAGACTCTACGGTACGTC. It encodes CASSSSGGETLRYV.

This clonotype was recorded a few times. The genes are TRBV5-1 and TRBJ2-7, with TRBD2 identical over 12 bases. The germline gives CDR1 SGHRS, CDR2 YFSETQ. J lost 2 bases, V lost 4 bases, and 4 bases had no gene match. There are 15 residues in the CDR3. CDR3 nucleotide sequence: TGCGCCAGCAGCGACCGACTAGCGGGGGCCTACGAGCAGTACTTC. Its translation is CASSDRLAGAYEQYF.

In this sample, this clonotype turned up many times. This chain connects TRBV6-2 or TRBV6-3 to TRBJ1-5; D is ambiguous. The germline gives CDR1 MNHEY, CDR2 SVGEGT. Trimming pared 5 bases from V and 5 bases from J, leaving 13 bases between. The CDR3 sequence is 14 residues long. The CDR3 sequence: CASSEASGYQPQHF. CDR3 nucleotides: TGTGCCAGCAGTGAGGCCTCCGGGTATCAGCCCCAGCATTTT.

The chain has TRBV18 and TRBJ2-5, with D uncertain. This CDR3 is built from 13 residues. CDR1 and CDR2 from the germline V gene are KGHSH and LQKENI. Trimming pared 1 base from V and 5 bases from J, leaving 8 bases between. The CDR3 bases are TGTGCCAGCTCACCACTAGCCTCGGAGACCCAGTACTTC. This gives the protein CASSPLASETQYF.

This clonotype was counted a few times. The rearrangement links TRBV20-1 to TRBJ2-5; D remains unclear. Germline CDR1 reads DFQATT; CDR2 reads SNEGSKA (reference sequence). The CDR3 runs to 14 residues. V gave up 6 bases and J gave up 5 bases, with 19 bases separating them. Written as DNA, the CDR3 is TGCAGTGCGCTCCGGGCACTCACGCGGGAGACCCAGTACTTC. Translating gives CSALRALTRETQYF.

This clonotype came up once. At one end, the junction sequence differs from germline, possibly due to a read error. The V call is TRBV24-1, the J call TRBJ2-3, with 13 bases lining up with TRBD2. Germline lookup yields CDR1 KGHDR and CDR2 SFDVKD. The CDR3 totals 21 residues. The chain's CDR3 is CATSDFRPGLAGPTHTDTQYF. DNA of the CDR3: TGTGCCACAAGTGATTTCCGACCGGGACTAGCGGGGCCGACCCACACAGATACGCAGTATTTT.

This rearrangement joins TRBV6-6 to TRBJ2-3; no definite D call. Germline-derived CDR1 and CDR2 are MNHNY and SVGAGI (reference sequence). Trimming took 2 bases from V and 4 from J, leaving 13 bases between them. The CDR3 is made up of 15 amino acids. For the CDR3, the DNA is TGTGCCAGCAGTTACCTACCCGGCCCGGCAGATACGCAGTATTTT. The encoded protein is CASSYLPGPADTQYF.

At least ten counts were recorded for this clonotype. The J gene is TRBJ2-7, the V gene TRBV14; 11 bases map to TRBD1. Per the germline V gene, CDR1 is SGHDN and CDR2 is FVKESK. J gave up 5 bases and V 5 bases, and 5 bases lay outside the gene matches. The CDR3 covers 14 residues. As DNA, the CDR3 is TGTGCCAGCAGCTCCCGGGACAGGGGGAACGAGCAGTACTTC. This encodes CASSSRDRGNEQYF.

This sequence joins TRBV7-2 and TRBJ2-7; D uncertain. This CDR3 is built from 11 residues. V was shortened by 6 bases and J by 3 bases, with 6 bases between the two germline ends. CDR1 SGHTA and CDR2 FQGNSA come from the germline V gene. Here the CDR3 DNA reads TGTGCCAGCAGGCTAAACTACGAGCAGTACTTC. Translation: CASRLNYEQYF.

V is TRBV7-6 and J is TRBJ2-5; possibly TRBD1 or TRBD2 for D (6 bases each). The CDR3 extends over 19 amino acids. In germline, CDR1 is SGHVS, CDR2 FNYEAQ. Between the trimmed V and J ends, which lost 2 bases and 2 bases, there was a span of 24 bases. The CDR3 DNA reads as TGTGCCAGCAGCTTACCCGCAAGACTTGGCGGGGACATTCAAGAGACCCAGTACTTC. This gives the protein CASSLPARLGGDIQETQYF. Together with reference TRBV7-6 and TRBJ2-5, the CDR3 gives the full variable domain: GAGVSQSPRYKVTKRGQDVALRCDPISGHVSLYWYRQALGQGPEFLTYFNYEAQQDKSGLPNDRFSAERPEGSISTLTIQRTEQRDSAMYRCASSLPARLGGDIQETQYFGPGTRLLVL.

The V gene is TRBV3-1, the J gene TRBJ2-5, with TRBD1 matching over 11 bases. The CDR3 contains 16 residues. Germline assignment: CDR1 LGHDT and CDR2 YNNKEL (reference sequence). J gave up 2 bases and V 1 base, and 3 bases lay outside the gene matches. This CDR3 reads CASSQGGTGGQETQYF. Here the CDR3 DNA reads TGTGCCAGCAGCCAAGGGGGGACAGGGGGGCAAGAGACCCAGTACTTC.

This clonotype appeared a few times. In nucleotides, the CDR3 is TGTGCCAGCAGCTTGGCCCGGTCCAGCTACGAGCAGTACTTC. It codes for CASSLARSSYEQYF. The chain carries TRBV5-6 and TRBJ2-7; D remains unclear. CDR1 is SGHDT and CDR2 is YYEEEE in the germline V gene. V was shortened by 0 bases and J by 3 bases, with 10 bases between the two germline ends. This CDR3 has 14 amino acids.

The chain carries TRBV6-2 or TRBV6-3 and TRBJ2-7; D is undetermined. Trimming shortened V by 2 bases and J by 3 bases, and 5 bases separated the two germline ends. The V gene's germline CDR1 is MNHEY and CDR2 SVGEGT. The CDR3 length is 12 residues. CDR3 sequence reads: CASSYGRYEQYV. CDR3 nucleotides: TGTGCCAGCAGTTACGGTCGCTACGAGCAGTACGTC.

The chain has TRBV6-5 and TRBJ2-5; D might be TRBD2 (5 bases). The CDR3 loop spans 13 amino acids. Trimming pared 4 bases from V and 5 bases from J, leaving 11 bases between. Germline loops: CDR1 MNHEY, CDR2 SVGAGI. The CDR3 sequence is CASSSDWEETQYF. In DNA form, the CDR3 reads TGTGCCAGCAGTTCGGACTGGGAGGAGACCCAGTACTTC.

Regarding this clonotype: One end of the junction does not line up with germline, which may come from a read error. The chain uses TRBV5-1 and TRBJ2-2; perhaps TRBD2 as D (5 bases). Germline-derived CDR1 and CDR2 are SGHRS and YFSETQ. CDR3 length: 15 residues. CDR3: CASSLDGVGTGEMFF. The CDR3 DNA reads TGCGCCAGCAGCTTGGATGGGGTCGGCACCGGGGAGATGTTTTTT.